These 30 T cell receptor beta chains were sequenced from one sample in a study of blood T cell repertoires in COVID-19. Method: immunoSEQ multiplex PCR; TCRdb's copy keeps in-frame clones and lacks some. The sample has over 110,000 clones, 81% seen once. The sequenced material came from peripheral blood. The receptors were gathered from a human donor in a cohort sampled during active COVID-19.

The gene calls are TRBV6-1 and TRBJ2-7, with 9 nucleotides matching TRBD1. Germline CDR1 MNHNS, CDR2 SASEGT. After removal of 4 bases from V and 2 bases from J, the junction contained 9 bases not matched to a gene. The CDR3 is 16 amino acids. Written as DNA, the CDR3 is TGTGCCAGCAGTGTCACCGCTCGACAGGGGGCCTACGAGCAGTACTTC. This codes for CASSVTARQGAYEQYF.

The chain is built from TRBV14 and TRBJ2-4; maybe TRBD1 (6 bases). Trimming shortened V by 2 bases and J by 3 bases, and 11 bases separated the two germline ends. CDR3 length equals 15 residues. The germline gives CDR1 SGHDN, CDR2 FVKESK. The CDR3 loop reads CASSQNRVDKNIQYF. CDR3 DNA sequence: TGTGCCAGCAGCCAAAACAGGGTTGACAAAAACATTCAGTACTTC.

This sequence joins TRBV9 and TRBJ1-3; 7 bases agree with TRBD1. The CDR3 length is 15 residues. Germline V gives CDR1 SGDLS, CDR2 YYNGEE. The V segment lost 0 bases and the J segment 2 bases; nucleotides outside the gene matches: 2. CDR3 sequence reads: CASSVGTGAGNTIYF. As DNA, the CDR3 is TGTGCCAGCAGCGTAGGCACAGGGGCTGGAAACACCATATATTTT.

The chain uses TRBV28 and TRBJ2-5; weak D call: TRBD2 (6 bases). The CDR3 is 16 residues long. In germline, CDR1 is MDHEN, CDR2 SYDVKM. V was clipped by 5 bases and J by 1 base, with 17 bases between them. CDR3 loop: CASSAPTRRAQETQYF. In DNA, the CDR3 is TGTGCCAGCAGTGCTCCGACTAGACGGGCCCAAGAGACCCAGTACTTC. Full variable domain (outside the CDR3, taken from reference TRBV28 and TRBJ2-5): DVKVTQSSRYLVKRTGEKVFLECVQDMDHENMFWYRQDPGLGLRLIYFSYDVKMKEKGDIPEGYSVSREKKERFSLILESASTNQTSMYLCASSAPTRRAQETQYFGPGTRLLVL.

The chain carries TRBV29-1 and TRBJ2-7, with 7 nucleotides matching TRBD2. The CDR3 is 16 amino acids. V shed 7 bases, J shed 2 bases, and the junction held 17 bases outside the gene matches. CDR1 and CDR2 (germline): SQVTM, ANQGSEA. The chain's CDR3 is CSATPRSEAGTYEQYF. In nucleotides, the CDR3 is TGCAGCGCCACCCCCCGCTCGGAAGCGGGAACCTACGAGCAGTACTTC.

V and J are TRBV7-9 and TRBJ1-1; 7 positions match TRBD1. Germline loops: CDR1 SEHNR, CDR2 FQNEAQ (reference sequence). The CDR3 has 11 residues. J gave up 11 bases and V 4 bases, and 4 bases lay outside the gene matches. This chain's CDR3 is CASSSGGWAFF. The CDR3 nucleotides are TGTGCCAGCAGCTCAGGGGGATGGGCTTTCTTT.

This clone came up once. The chain is built from TRBV19 and TRBJ2-1; possibly TRBD2 for D (6 bases). V shed 3 bases and J shed 2 bases, with 14 bases lying between them. The CDR3 totals 16 residues. Germline lookup yields CDR1 LNHDA and CDR2 SQIVND (reference sequence). The CDR3 loop is CASSIFGREPYNEQFF. The CDR3 DNA sequence: TGTGCCAGTAGTATTTTCGGGAGAGAGCCCTACAATGAGCAGTTCTTC.

This chain uses TRBV27 with TRBJ2-7; 8 bases are a match to TRBD2. This CDR3 region has 15 residues. Germline trimming cut 0 bases from V and 5 bases from J; bases unmatched to any gene: 6. Germline values: CDR1 MNHEY, CDR2 SMNVEV (reference sequence). CDR3 sequence (DNA): TGTGCCAGCAGTTTATCCGGGAGGGCCTTGAACGAGCAGTACTTC. Its protein product is CASSLSGRALNEQYF.

The sample holds one count of this clone. The chain uses TRBV7-6 and TRBJ1-2; weak D call: TRBD1 (6 bases). The CDR3 is made up of 13 amino acids. The germline V gene has CDR1 SGHVS and CDR2 FNYEAQ. V was trimmed by 0 bases and J by 4 bases, leaving 6 bases between them. The CDR3 nucleotides read TGTGCCAGCAGCTTAGCACAGGGCTATGGCTACACCTTC. It yields the protein CASSLAQGYGYTF.

This clone was observed a single time. This chain connects TRBV19 to TRBJ2-7, with 15 bases matching TRBD2. V was clipped by 5 bases and J by 3 bases; unmatched bases: 8. The CDR3 spans 17 residues. The germline V gene encodes CDR1 LNHDA and CDR2 SQIVND (reference sequence). The CDR3 DNA reads as TGTGCCAGTAGTTCGCCGGGACTAGCGGGAGGCGGCTACGAGCAGTACTTC. Protein product: CASSSPGLAGGGYEQYF. The whole variable domain, remainder taken from reference TRBV19 and TRBJ2-7, is DGGITQSPKYLFRKEGQNVTLSCEQNLNHDAMYWYRQDPGQGLRLIYYSQIVNDFQKGDIAEGYSVSREKKESFPLTVTSAQKNPTAFYLCASSSPGLAGGGYEQYFGPGTRLTVT.

This sequence joins TRBV7-2 and TRBJ2-7; 7 bases are shared with TRBD2. The CDR3 spans 14 residues. From germline, CDR1 is SGHTA and CDR2 FQGNSA. The V segment lost 3 bases and the J segment 4 bases; nucleotides outside the gene matches: 6. The CDR3 spells CASSLGGDAYEQYF. CDR3 DNA: TGTGCCAGCAGCTTGGGGGGGGACGCATACGAGCAGTACTTC.

The chain recombines TRBV6-2 or TRBV6-3 with TRBJ2-3, with 10 bases identical to TRBD2. The V segment lost 3 bases and the J segment 3 bases; nucleotides outside the gene matches: 3. The CDR3 covers 15 residues. Germline V gene sequence: CDR1 MNHEY, CDR2 SVGEGT. The CDR3 DNA sequence: TGTGCCAGCAGTTATGTTAGCGGGAGGACAGATACGCAGTATTTT. Translation gives CASSYVSGRTDTQYF.

This chain uses TRBV3-1 (or the pseudogene TRBV3-2) with TRBJ2-7; 7 positions match TRBD1. Losses at the gene ends were 1 base for V and 2 bases for J; bases not matched to a gene: 11. Germline V gene lookup returns CDR1 LGHDT and CDR2 YNNKEL (reference sequence). This CDR3 contains 17 residues. Here the CDR3 DNA reads TGTGCCAGCAGCCAAGCCTGTCGGGACAGCCCGGCCTACGAGCAGTACTTC. It codes for CASSQACRDSPAYEQYF.

This rearrangement joins TRBV4-2 to TRBJ2-2; D unclear. CDR3 length: 15 amino acids. CDR1 LGHNA and CDR2 YNFKEQ come from the germline V gene. V lost 0 bases, J lost 4 bases, and 9 bases lay in between. The CDR3 spells CASSQDEATTGELFF. Written as DNA, the CDR3 is TGTGCCAGCAGCCAAGATGAGGCCACCACCGGGGAGCTGTTTTTT.

In the case of this clone: At one end, the junction sequence differs from germline, possibly due to a read error. The chain recombines TRBV19 with TRBJ2-4, with 11 bases fitting TRBD2. CDR1 and CDR2 from the germline V gene are LNHDA and SQIVND (reference sequence). The CDR3 is 13 amino acids. CDR3 nucleotides: TGTGCCAGTAGTACCAAATCCGGGACTAGCGGACACTTC. This codes for CASSTKSGTSGHF.

This chain links TRBV6-4 with TRBJ2-1, with TRBD2 matching 9 bases. The junction had 4 bases not matched to a gene; V was cut back by 4 bases and J by 3 bases. Germline V gives CDR1 MRHNA, CDR2 SNTAGT. The CDR3 extends over 15 amino acids. CDR3 DNA: TGTGCCAGCAGTGTACTAGCGGGCGACTACAATGAGCAGTTCTTC. It specifies CASSVLAGDYNEQFF.

The chain has TRBV6-5 and TRBJ2-3; 8 bases map to TRBD2. The CDR3 has 15 residues. V lost 8 bases to trimming and J lost 2 bases; unmatched junction nucleotides: 9. Germline V gives CDR1 MNHEY, CDR2 SVGAGI. The CDR3 DNA follows: TGTGCCAGCGACCTGACGGGGGGGACCACAGATACGCAGTATTTT. Residues: CASDLTGGTTDTQYF.

A few counts support this clone. The chain is built from TRBV29-1 and TRBJ2-5, with TRBD1 matching over 7 bases. Germline V gene sequence: CDR1 SQVTM, CDR2 ANQGSEA. V lost 5 bases, J lost 2 bases, and 5 bases stayed unmatched. The CDR3 has 13 amino acids. DNA of the CDR3: TGCAGCGTTCCCGGGACAGATCAAGAGACCCAGTACTTC. Its translation is CSVPGTDQETQYF.

V and J are TRBV29-1 and TRBJ2-7; D is perhaps TRBD1 (5 bases). The germline V and J ends were trimmed by 4 bases and 5 bases, with 9 bases remaining between them. The germline V gene encodes CDR1 SQVTM and CDR2 ANQGSEA. The CDR3 is made up of 11 amino acids. The CDR3 DNA follows: TGCAGCGTTGGACAGTCAAACGAGCAGTACTTC. This encodes CSVGQSNEQYF.

The rearrangement links TRBV2 to TRBJ2-7; D call uncertain. The CDR3 runs to 14 residues. V lost 2 bases to trimming and J lost 0 bases, with 8 bases between them. CDR1 SNHLY and CDR2 FYNNEI come from the germline V gene. The CDR3 reads CASSERQASYEQYF. The DNA of the CDR3 is TGTGCCAGCAGTGAAAGGCAGGCCTCCTACGAGCAGTACTTC.

This CDR3 reads CASSGQGPLNEQFF. Written as DNA, the CDR3 is TGTGCCAGCAGCGGACAGGGGCCGTTAAATGAGCAGTTCTTC. V is TRBV6-5 and J is TRBJ2-1, with 9 bases matching TRBD1. V lost 6 bases, J lost 7 bases, and 7 bases stayed unmatched. Germline V gives CDR1 MNHEY, CDR2 SVGAGI. The CDR3 spans 14 residues.

The chain carries TRBV6-2 or TRBV6-3 and TRBJ2-5; weak D call: TRBD1 (5 bases). CDR1 and CDR2 (germline): MNHEY, SVGEGT. V lost 8 bases, J lost 2 bases, and 15 bases lay in between. The CDR3 length is 14 residues. The CDR3 DNA sequence: TGTGCCAGCTGTTGGAGTGGGGCTCAAGAGACCCAGTACTTC. Its protein is CASCWSGAQETQYF.

V usage is TRBV6-4 and J usage is TRBJ2-7, with 8 bases fitting TRBD1. Per germline, CDR1 MRHNA and CDR2 SNTAGT. V lost 6 bases and J lost 2; bases outside the gene matches: 6. The CDR3 is 14 amino acids. CDR3 region: CASRGQGRPYEQYF. Here the CDR3 DNA reads TGTGCCAGCAGAGGACAGGGAAGACCCTACGAGCAGTACTTC.

The V call is TRBV28, the J call TRBJ2-7; 7 nucleotides align to TRBD2. The CDR3 runs to 14 residues. The J segment lost 3 bases and the V segment lost 7 bases, leaving 9 bases of the junction unmatched. Germline CDR1 and CDR2: MDHEN and SYDVKM. CDR3 sequence reads: CASKQIAGRYEQYF. In DNA, the CDR3 is TGTGCCAGCAAACAGATAGCGGGCCGCTACGAGCAGTACTTC.

This clone has just one count. The chain has TRBV7-9 and TRBJ1-2; 8 nucleotides agree with TRBD1. This CDR3 has 15 residues. CDR1 and CDR2 (germline): SEHNR, FQNEAQ (reference sequence). The trim removed 2 bases at V and 8 bases at J, leaving 10 bases unmatched. This CDR3 reads CASSLPGQAAGGYTF. DNA for the CDR3: TGTGCCAGCAGCTTACCGGGACAGGCGGCCGGGGGCTACACCTTC.

V gene TRBV6-1 combines with J gene TRBJ2-1; D perhaps matches TRBD1 (5 bases). Germline V gene data show CDR1 as MNHNS and CDR2 as SASEGT. The CDR3 has 14 amino acids. Trimming removed 3 bases at V and 9 bases at J, with 15 bases between. CDR3 DNA: TGTGCCAGCAGTGACAGGGATGGGAATGGTGAGCAGTTCTTC. Translation: CASSDRDGNGEQFF.

The rearrangement links TRBV28 to TRBJ1-1, with D perhaps matching TRBD1 (6 bases). This CDR3 is built from 14 residues. Deletions cut 3 bases from V and 4 bases from J, with 12 bases between. Germline V lookup: CDR1 MDHEN, CDR2 SYDVKM. The CDR3 DNA is TGTGCCAGCAGTTTCGGACAGACCGGCACTGAAGCTTTCTTT. Its translation is CASSFGQTGTEAFF.

This clone has a handful of counts. The chain links TRBV25-1 to TRBJ2-2; 9 positions match TRBD1. The CDR3 loop spans 14 amino acids. J lost 5 bases, V lost 7 bases, and 5 bases had no gene match. CDR1 MGHDK and CDR2 SYGVNS come from the germline V gene. CDR3 in amino acids: CASTTGGRTGELFF. The CDR3 DNA sequence: TGTGCCAGCACCACAGGGGGCCGGACCGGGGAGCTGTTTTTT.

The chain is built from TRBV6-5 and TRBJ2-7; D is possibly TRBD1 (5 bases). Germline values: CDR1 MNHEY, CDR2 SVGAGI. Between the trimmed V and J ends, which lost 4 bases and 4 bases, there was a span of 17 bases. This CDR3 region has 15 residues. The CDR3 sequence: CASSSPGRTPYEQYF. The CDR3 DNA sequence: TGTGCCAGCAGTTCACCAGGGCGGACACCTTACGAGCAGTACTTC.

This chain links TRBV24-1 with TRBJ1-5; D possibly corresponds to TRBD1 (5 bases). The CDR3 is made up of 15 amino acids. The V and J ends lost 9 bases and 0 bases respectively, with 14 bases between them. Per the germline V gene, CDR1 is KGHDR and CDR2 is SFDVKD. CDR3 amino acids: CATGGGRGSNQPQHF. In DNA, the CDR3 is TGTGCCACCGGCGGTGGGAGGGGTAGCAATCAGCCCCAGCATTTT.